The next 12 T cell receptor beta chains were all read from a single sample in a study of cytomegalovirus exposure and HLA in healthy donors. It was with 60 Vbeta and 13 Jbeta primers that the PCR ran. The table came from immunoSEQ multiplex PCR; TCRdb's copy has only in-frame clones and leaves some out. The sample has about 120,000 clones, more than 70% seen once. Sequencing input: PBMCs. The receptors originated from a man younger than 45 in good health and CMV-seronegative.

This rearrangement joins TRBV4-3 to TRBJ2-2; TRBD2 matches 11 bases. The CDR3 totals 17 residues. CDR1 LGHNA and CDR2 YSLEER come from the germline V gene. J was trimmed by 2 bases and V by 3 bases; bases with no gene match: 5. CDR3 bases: TGCGCCAGCAGCCACTATAGCGGGGGGGGTAACACCGGGGAGCTGTTTTTT. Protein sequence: CASSHYSGGGNTGELFF.

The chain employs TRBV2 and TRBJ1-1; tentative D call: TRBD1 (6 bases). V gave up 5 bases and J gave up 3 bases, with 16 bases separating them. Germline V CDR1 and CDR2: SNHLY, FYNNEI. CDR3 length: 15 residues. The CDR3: CASSYDRNQDTEAFF. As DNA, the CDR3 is TGTGCCAGCAGTTACGACAGGAACCAAGACACTGAAGCTTTCTTT.

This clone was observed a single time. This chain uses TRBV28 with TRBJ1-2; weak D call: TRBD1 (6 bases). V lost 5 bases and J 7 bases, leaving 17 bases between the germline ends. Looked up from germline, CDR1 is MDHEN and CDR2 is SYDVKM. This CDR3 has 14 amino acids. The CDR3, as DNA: TGTGCCAGCAGTGGGAAACAGGGACGTCTTGGCTACACCTTC. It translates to CASSGKQGRLGYTF.

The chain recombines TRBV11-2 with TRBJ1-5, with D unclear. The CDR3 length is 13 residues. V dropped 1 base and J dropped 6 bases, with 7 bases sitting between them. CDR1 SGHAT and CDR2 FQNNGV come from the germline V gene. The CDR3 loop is CASSLVRGQPQHF. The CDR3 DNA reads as TGTGCCAGCAGCTTAGTGCGCGGTCAGCCCCAGCATTTT.

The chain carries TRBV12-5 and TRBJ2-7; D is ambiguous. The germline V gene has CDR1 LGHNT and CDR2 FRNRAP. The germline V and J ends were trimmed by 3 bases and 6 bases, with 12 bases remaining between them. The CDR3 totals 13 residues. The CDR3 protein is CASGLAPFGEQYF. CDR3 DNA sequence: TGTGCTAGTGGTTTAGCCCCCTTTGGCGAGCAGTACTTC. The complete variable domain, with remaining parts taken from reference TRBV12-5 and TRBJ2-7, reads DARVTQTPRHKVTEMGQEVTMRCQPILGHNTVFWYRQTMMQGLELLAYFRNRAPLDDSGMPKDRFSAEMPDATLATLKIQPSEPRDSAVYFCASGLAPFGEQYFGPGTRLTVT.

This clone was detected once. CDR3 amino acids: CASSLYGGPEQFF. The CDR3, as DNA: TGCGCCAGCAGCTTGTACGGGGGACCTGAGCAGTTCTTC. The chain recombines TRBV5-1 with TRBJ2-1; D perhaps matches TRBD2 (6 bases). The V end was cut by 1 base, the J end by 9 bases, with 11 bases between. Germline-derived CDR1 and CDR2 are SGHRS and YFSETQ. This CDR3 spans 13 amino acids.

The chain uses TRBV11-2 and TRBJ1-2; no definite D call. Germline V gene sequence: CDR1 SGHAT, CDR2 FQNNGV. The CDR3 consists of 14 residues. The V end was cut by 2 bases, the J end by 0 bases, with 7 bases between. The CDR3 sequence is CASSLMQTNYGYTF. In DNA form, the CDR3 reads TGTGCCAGCAGCTTAATGCAGACTAACTATGGCTACACCTTC.

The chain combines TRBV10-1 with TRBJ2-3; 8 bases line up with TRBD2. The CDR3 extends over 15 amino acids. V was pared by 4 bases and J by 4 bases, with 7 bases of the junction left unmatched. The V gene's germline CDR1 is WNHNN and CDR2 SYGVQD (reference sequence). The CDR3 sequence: CASSVRGGQADTQYF. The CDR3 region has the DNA TGCGCCAGCAGTGTACGCGGGGGGCAGGCAGATACGCAGTATTTT.

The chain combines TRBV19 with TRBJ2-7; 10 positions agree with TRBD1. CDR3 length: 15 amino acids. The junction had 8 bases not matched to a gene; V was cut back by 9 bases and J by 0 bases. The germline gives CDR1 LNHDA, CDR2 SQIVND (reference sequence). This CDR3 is CARGGDRGHSYEQYF. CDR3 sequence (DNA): TGTGCCAGAGGGGGGGACAGGGGTCACTCCTACGAGCAGTACTTC.

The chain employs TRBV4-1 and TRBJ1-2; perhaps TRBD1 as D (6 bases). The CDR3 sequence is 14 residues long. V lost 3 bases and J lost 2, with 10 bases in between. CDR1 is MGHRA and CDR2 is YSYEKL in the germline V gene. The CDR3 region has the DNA TGCGCCAGCAGCCACCGAACAGGGAACTATGGCTACACCTTC. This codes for CASSHRTGNYGYTF.

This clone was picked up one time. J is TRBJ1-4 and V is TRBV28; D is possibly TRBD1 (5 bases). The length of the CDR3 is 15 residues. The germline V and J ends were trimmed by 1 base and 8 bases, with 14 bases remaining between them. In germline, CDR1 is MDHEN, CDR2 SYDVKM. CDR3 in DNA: TGTGCCAGCAGTTTATCAGCAGGGATAGGAGAAAAACTGTTTTTT. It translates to CASSLSAGIGEKLFF.

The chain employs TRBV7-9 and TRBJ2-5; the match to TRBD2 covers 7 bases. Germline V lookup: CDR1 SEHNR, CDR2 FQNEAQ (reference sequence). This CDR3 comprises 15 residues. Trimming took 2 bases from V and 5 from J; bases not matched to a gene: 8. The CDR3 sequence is CASSLLAEGLETQYF. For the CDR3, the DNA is TGTGCCAGCAGCTTACTAGCGGAAGGTTTGGAGACCCAGTACTTC.